This T cell receptor (beta chain) is drawn from a study of T cells in Graves' hyperthyroidism and ophthalmopathy. Background on the study: At initial diagnosis, before any treatment had begun, peripheral blood was obtained. The study, taken as a whole, reports: The model foresaw ophthalmopathy a median around 6.4 months prior to onset. A 13 V-J model separated ophthalmopathy from stable hyperthyroidism.

The table lists this clonotype with many counts. The antigen is unknown. V lost 4 bases to trimming and J lost 0 bases; unmatched junction nucleotides: 2. CDR3 length equals 15 residues. Germline-derived CDR1 and CDR2 are SEHNR and FQNEAQ (reference sequence). Regions amplified from RNA transcripts were the TCR beta CDR3 regions. Using the HTBI primer set, a first-round RT-PCR was run on the TCR CDR3. From the multiplex PCR reads, TCRdb called clonotypes with MiXCR, one entry per CDR3 protein. The profile covers 300,000 to 400,000 distinct CDR3 sequences, with 14% appearing a single time and about 18% taken by the ten largest. Uncontrolled infection, other autoimmune disease, pregnancy and lactation each barred patients from inclusion.

The specimen was blood. This sequence joins TRBV7-9 and TRBJ2-2; TRBD1 agrees at 7 bases. The source is a woman aged 25 to 45 with Graves' ophthalmopathy. The CDR3 coding sequence is TGTGCCAGCAGCTGGGGACAGACGAACACCGGGGAGCTGTTTTTT. It specifies CASSWGQTNTGELFF.